This T cell receptor beta chain comes out of a study of shared clonotypes between healthy human individuals. The protocol was immunoSEQ multiplex PCR, while the TCRdb copy is restricted to in-frame clones and leaves out a portion. The sample includes over 750,000 clones, just over 95% seen only once; the top ten take 0.2% to 0.25%. Naive CD8 isolation took CD45RO-negative cells positively selected for CCR7 and excluded terminally differentiated effector memory CD45RA+ cells. The germline CDR1 and CDR2 sequences are SGHRS and YFSETQ. With V trimmed by 0 bases and J by 6 bases, 12 bases remained unmatched. CDR3 size: 18 residues.

The rearrangement uses TRBV5-1 and TRBJ1-5, with 10 bases fitting TRBD1. Specimen: naive CD8+ T cells sorted from blood. The receptor comes from a man aged 25 to 40 in good health. The DNA for the CDR3 is TGCGCCAGCAGCTTGGGACCCCAGACAGGGGGCGCGGGTCAGCCCCAGCATTTT. It encodes CASSLGPQTGGAGQPQHF.